This T cell receptor (beta chain) was obtained from a study of long-term antiretroviral therapy in people with HIV. Every HIV-positive participant received treatment in the United States. At survey level, the immunoSEQ assay was run in its v3.0 version. The method was immunoSEQ multiplex PCR; TCRdb's version includes in-frame clones alone and lacks a portion of them. Of roughly 30,000 clones in the sample, more than 70% were seen once. This TCR was recovered from a middle-aged man with HIV. Sequencing used unsorted PBMCs, obtained approximately 4.8 years after starting antiretroviral therapy.

As DNA, the CDR3 is TGTGCCAGCAGTGAATATGGGGGGGGAGACTCTGGGGCCAACGTCCTGACTTTC. Its protein is CASSEYGGGDSGANVLTF. The V and J genes are TRBV25-1 and TRBJ2-6; 7 nucleotides line up with TRBD2. J lost 0 bases, V lost 0 bases, and 5 bases had no gene match. In germline, CDR1 is MGHDK, CDR2 SYGVNS. The CDR3 runs 18 residues.